This is a list of T cell receptor beta chains from one sample in a study of Ad26.COV2.S vaccination and SARS-CoV-2 variants. Clones were read by immunoSEQ multiplex PCR, and TCRdb kept only the in-frame ones, dropping some. The table records about 480,000 clones, about 83% of them present only once. The source material was peripheral blood, sampled in a trial of Ad26.COV2.S vaccine versus placebo. Source of these receptors: a person aged 18-60 years who received the Ad26.COV2.S COVID-19 vaccine or a placebo. CDR3s include the opening cysteine and the closing phenylalanine or tryptophan. The order of the fields is J gene, V gene, D gene, CDR3 length, clone size, CDR3 DNA, CDR3 protein. The D gene is left open where the match is weak. Size tells how often a clone was seen (once, few, many) or the class of an expanded clone, and some rows leave it out.

TRBJ2-2 TRBV30 . 15 . TGTGCCTGGCGCCCCGGAACGTTGATAACCGGGGAGCTGTTTTTT CAWRPGTLITGELFF
TRBJ2-1 TRBV19 . 14 . TGTGCCACTTCGGTGGGACCGAGTAACAATGAGCAGTTCTTC CATSVGPSNNEQFF
TRBJ2-4 TRBV15 TRBD2 16 . TGTGCCACCAGCAGAACGACTAGCGGTGGCCCCAGGGGACAGTACTTC CATSRTTSGGPRGQYF
TRBJ2-7 TRBV5-1 . 13 . TGCGCCAGCAGCTTGGTCCAGTACTACGAGCAGTACTTC CASSLVQYYEQYF
TRBJ1-2 TRBV28 TRBD1 15 . TGTGCCAGCAGGGGGACAGGGAGGTTCGGGTCTGGCTACACCTTC CASRGTGRFGSGYTF
TRBJ2-7 TRBV30 TRBD2 14 . TGTGCCTGGAGTGTCCGCGGGAGCTCCTACGAGCAGTACTTC CAWSVRGSSYEQYF
TRBJ1-1 TRBV27 TRBD1 13 once TGTGCCAGCAGCCAGACAGGGCCGACTGAAGCTTTCTTT CASSQTGPTEAFF
TRBJ2-5 TRBV5-1 . 14 . TGCGCCAGCAGCTTGGCGAGAGGGAGGGAGACCCAGTACTTC CASSLARGRETQYF
TRBJ1-1 TRBV6-5 . 14 . TGTGCCAGCAAAACCCCGGGGGGGAACACTGAAGCTTTCTTT CASKTPGGNTEAFF
TRBJ2-2 TRBV2 TRBD2 19 few TGTGCCAGCAGGACCCGAAGCACCTTTGCGGGGGTGAACACCGGGGAGCTGTTTTTT CASRTRSTFAGVNTGELFF
TRBJ1-5 TRBV19 TRBD1 13 . TGTGCCACCCGGGACAGGGTATTCCAGCCCCAGCATTTT CATRDRVFQPQHF
TRBJ1-2 TRBV12-3/TRBV12-4 TRBD1 13 . TGTGCCAGCAGTTCTACAGGGGTCCATGGCTACACCTTC CASSSTGVHGYTF
TRBJ2-7 TRBV3-1/TRBV3-2 . 14 . TGTGCCAGCAGCCGAGGGAATTCCGCCTACGAGCAGTACTTC CASSRGNSAYEQYF
TRBJ2-1 TRBV6-2/TRBV6-3 . 15 . TGTGCCAGCAGTTATGACCGGGGCCTAACTTACAGGCAGTTCTTC CASSYDRGLTYRQFF
TRBJ2-5 TRBV5-1 TRBD2 19 . TGCGCCAGCAGCTTTTTCCCTACTAGCGGGGTAAGGGGCGAGGAGACCCAGTACTTC CASSFFPTSGVRGEETQYF
TRBJ2-1 TRBV3-1/TRBV3-2 TRBD2 15 . TGTGCCAGCAGCCAAACTAGCGGGGTTTACAATGAGCAGTTCTTC CASSQTSGVYNEQFF
TRBJ2-7 TRBV28 . 15 few TGTGCCAGCACCTCCCCGAGGGGGTCCAACTACGAGCAGTACTTC CASTSPRGSNYEQYF
TRBJ1-1 TRBV24-1 . 14 few TGTGCCACCAGTGATTTGCCGCCAAACACTGAAGCTTTCTTT CATSDLPPNTEAFF
TRBJ2-2 TRBV10-3 . 15 . TGTGCCATCAGTGAGAAGAGGAACCCGACCGGGGAGCTGTTTTTT CAISEKRNPTGELFF
TRBJ1-2 TRBV27 . 14 . TGTGCCAGCAGCTTGAGGGGGGGGGACTATGGCTACACCTTC CASSLRGGDYGYTF
TRBJ1-4 TRBV21-1 . 14 few TGTGCCAGCCCGAGGACAGCAACTAATGAAAAACTGTTTTTT CASPRTATNEKLFF
TRBJ2-2 TRBV11-3 TRBD1 13 . TGTGCCAGCGGACAGGGGGTTACCGGGGAGCTGTTTTTT CASGQGVTGELFF
TRBJ1-2 TRBV5-1 TRBD1 14 . TGCGCCAGCAGCTCGGGACAGTCTAACTATGGCTACACCTTC CASSSGQSNYGYTF
TRBJ1-1 TRBV30 . 12 . TGTGCCTGGATGGCGGGTGACGGTGAAGCTTTCTTT CAWMAGDGEAFF
TRBJ2-7 TRBV29-1 . 12 . TGCAGCGTCGGGAGTGGGCCCTACGAGCAGTACTTC CSVGSGPYEQYF
TRBJ1-4 TRBV10-3 TRBD1 13 . TGTGCCATCAGGGACAGGGTCCCTGAAAAACTGTTTTTT CAIRDRVPEKLFF
TRBJ1-5 TRBV10-3 . 13 . TGTGCCATCAGTGAGGCACCCCAGTCTCCCCAGCATTTT CAISEAPQSPQHF
TRBJ2-1 TRBV5-6 TRBD2 16 . TGTGCCAGCAGCTCCACTAGCGGGCGGACCTACAATGAGCAGTTCTTC CASSSTSGRTYNEQFF
TRBJ2-1 TRBV5-1 TRBD2 14 . TGCGCCAGCAGCGGGCTAGCGGGAGGGGGAGAGCAGTTCTTC CASSGLAGGGEQFF
TRBJ1-2 TRBV7-2 TRBD1 13 . TGTGCCAGCAGCTCTAAGTACAGGGGCCCTTACACCTTC CASSSKYRGPYTF
TRBJ2-5 TRBV28 TRBD1 19 . TGTGCCAGCATTCGCCTAAAAACCAAGCCAGGGGGCGTGAAAGAGACCCAGTACTTC CASIRLKTKPGGVKETQYF
TRBJ2-7 TRBV27 TRBD2 18 . TGTGCCAGCAGTCCTTACCCCAAGACTAGCGGAGTCACCTACGAGCAGTACTTC CASSPYPKTSGVTYEQYF
TRBJ2-1 TRBV25-1 TRBD1 16 . TGTGCCAGCGCACGCAGGGGGCCGTCGATCCACAATGAGCAGTTCTTC CASARRGPSIHNEQFF
TRBJ1-3 TRBV7-2 . 14 once TGTGCCAGCAGCTTTTCTACCTCTGGAAACACCATATATTTT CASSFSTSGNTIYF
TRBJ2-3 TRBV14 TRBD2 15 . TGTGCCAGCAGCGTAGCGGGAGGGTCGGGGGATACGCAGTATTTT CASSVAGGSGDTQYF
TRBJ2-1 TRBV6-2/TRBV6-3 TRBD2 15 . TGTGCCAGCAGTAAGACTAGCGGGAGATTCAATGAGCAGTTCTTC CASSKTSGRFNEQFF
TRBJ1-1 TRBV11-2 . 13 once TGTGCCAGCAGCTTAGCAACAGTCCCTGAAGCTTTCTTT CASSLATVPEAFF
TRBJ2-5 TRBV11-3 . 14 once TGTGCCAGCAGCTTAGATTCCGGCCAAAAGACCCAGTACTTC CASSLDSGQKTQYF
TRBJ1-6 TRBV28 . 17 . TGTGCCAGCAGGCCCCTGGGGGGAAGGTCCTATAATTCACCCCTCCACTTT CASRPLGGRSYNSPLHF
TRBJ2-7 TRBV2 . 13 . TGTGCCAGCAGTGCAGGGACGAACTACGAGCAGTACTTC CASSAGTNYEQYF
TRBJ1-2 TRBV9 . 14 once TGTGCCAGCAGCCTGGGGGGGGCCTTTGGTGGCTACACCTTC CASSLGGAFGGYTF
TRBJ2-7 TRBV7-8 . 15 . TGTGCCAGCAGCTTCGGTCAACAGGGAGCCTACGAGCAGTACTTC CASSFGQQGAYEQYF
TRBJ2-5 TRBV30 . 14 . TGTGCCTGGAACCTGGGGCAGGGAAAGGGGACCCAGTACTTC CAWNLGQGKGTQYF
TRBJ2-2 TRBV11-2 TRBD1 14 few TGTGCCAGCAGCTCCCGGGACAGGACCGGGGAGCTGTTTTTT CASSSRDRTGELFF
TRBJ2-1 TRBV28 TRBD1 16 . TGTGCCAGCAGTTTACGGGACAGGGTGGTAGGCAATGAGCAGTTCTTC CASSLRDRVVGNEQFF
TRBJ1-1 TRBV7-9 . 12 . TGTGCCAGCAGGGGACAGAACACTGAAGCTTTCTTT CASRGQNTEAFF
TRBJ2-4 TRBV30 TRBD2 19 . TGTGCCTGGACACGCCGGTCTAGTTCTAGCGGGAGTACCAAAAACATTCAGTACTTC CAWTRRSSSSGSTKNIQYF
TRBJ1-1 TRBV7-9 . 13 . TGTGCCAGCAGTTCGAGGGGGAGTACTGAAGCTTTCTTT CASSSRGSTEAFF
TRBJ1-6 TRBV28 TRBD1 17 . TGTGCCAGCAGTTCCCCCCGAGGGGGCCCTCTTAATTCACCCCTCCACTTT CASSSPRGGPLNSPLHF
TRBJ2-7 TRBV24-1 TRBD2 18 . TGTGCCACCAGTGACTCCCCCCGGAACAGCGGGAATATCTACGAGCAGTACTTC CATSDSPRNSGNIYEQYF
TRBJ2-3 TRBV3-1/TRBV3-2 . 14 . TGTGCCAGCAGCCAAGGCGTCTCCACAGATACGCAGTATTTT CASSQGVSTDTQYF
TRBJ1-2 TRBV30 . 14 . TGTGCCTGGAGTGGAAAGGGGGACCCGAGAGGCTACACCTTC CAWSGKGDPRGYTF
TRBJ1-2 TRBV6-2/TRBV6-3 TRBD1 14 . TGTGCCAGCAGCCGGGACAGCCTGTTCTATGGCTACACCTTC CASSRDSLFYGYTF